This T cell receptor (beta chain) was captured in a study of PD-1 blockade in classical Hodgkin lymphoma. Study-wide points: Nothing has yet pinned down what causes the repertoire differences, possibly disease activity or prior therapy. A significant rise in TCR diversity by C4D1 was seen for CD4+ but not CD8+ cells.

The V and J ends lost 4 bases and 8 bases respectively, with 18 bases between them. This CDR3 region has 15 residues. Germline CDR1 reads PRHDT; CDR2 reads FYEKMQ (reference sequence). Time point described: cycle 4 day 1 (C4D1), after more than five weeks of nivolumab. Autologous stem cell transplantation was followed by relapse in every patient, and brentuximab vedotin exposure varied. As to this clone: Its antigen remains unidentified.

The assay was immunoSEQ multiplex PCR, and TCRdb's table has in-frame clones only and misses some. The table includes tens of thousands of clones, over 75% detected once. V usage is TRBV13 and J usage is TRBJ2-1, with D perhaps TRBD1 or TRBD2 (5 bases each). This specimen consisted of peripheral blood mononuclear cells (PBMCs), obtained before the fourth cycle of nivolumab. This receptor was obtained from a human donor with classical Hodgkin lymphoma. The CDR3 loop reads CASSSPGRPGDEQFF. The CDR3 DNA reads TGTGCCAGCAGCTCTCCGGGACGCCCTGGGGATGAGCAGTTCTTC.